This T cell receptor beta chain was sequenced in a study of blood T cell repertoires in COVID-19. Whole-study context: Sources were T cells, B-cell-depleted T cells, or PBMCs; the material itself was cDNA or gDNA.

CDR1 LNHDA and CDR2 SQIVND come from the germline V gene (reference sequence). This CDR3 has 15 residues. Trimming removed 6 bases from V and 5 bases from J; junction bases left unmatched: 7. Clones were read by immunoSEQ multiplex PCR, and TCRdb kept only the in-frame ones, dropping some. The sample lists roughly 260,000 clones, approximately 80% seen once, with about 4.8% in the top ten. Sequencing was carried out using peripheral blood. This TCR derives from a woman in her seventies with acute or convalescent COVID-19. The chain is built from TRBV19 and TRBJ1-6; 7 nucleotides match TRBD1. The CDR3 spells CASSGHGTDNSPLHF. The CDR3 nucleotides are TGTGCCAGTAGCGGTCACGGGACAGATAATTCACCCCTCCACTTT.